This T cell receptor (beta chain) came from a study of T cell responses to AZD1222 COVID-19 vaccine. V dropped 2 bases and J dropped 2; count of bases not matched to a gene: 15. The CDR3 runs 19 residues. Germline assignment: CDR1 MGHRA and CDR2 YSYEKL. Profiled with immunoSEQ multiplex PCR; TCRdb holds only in-frame clones, not every one. The data hold about 97,000 clones, with 75% to 95% observed a single time. Study-wide results and caveats: Across spike, vaccine-associated CD4 TCRs were found, dominant at 160-218 and 743-854. Within unmutated variant regions lay the reported targets of nearly half of spike-specific TCRs. White British ancestry dominated among donors, who included more females, and clonal diversity was possibly underestimated.

Of note for this clone: No antigen is known for it.

The specimen comprised peripheral blood, sampled on day 0 of AZD1222 vaccination. The clonotype originates from an adult in good health. V and J are TRBV4-1 and TRBJ2-3; 8 bases align to TRBD2. CDR3 in amino acids: CASSQNPKSVGGATDTQYF. The DNA for the CDR3 is TGCGCCAGCAGCCAAAATCCTAAGAGCGTCGGGGGGGCCACAGATACGCAGTATTTT.